This T cell receptor (beta chain) stems from a study of blood T cell repertoires in COVID-19. Germline assignment: CDR1 MDHEN and CDR2 SYDVKM. After removal of 6 bases from V and 2 bases from J, the junction contained 5 bases not matched to a gene. This CDR3 region has 14 residues. Per the original methods: Amplification of reference gene primers was used by the study to estimate nucleated cell counts. TCRdb keeps only in-frame clones here, not all; method: immunoSEQ multiplex PCR. The DNA was the basis for D and trimming; V, J and clone size are from that table. The sample contains fewer than 300,000 clones, over 75% of which appear only once. Ages ranged from roughly 18 to 100 years, with residence in under 25 US areas.

Material: PBMCs or T cells enriched from blood (not recorded which). The V and J genes are TRBV28 and TRBJ2-3, with 7 bases lining up with TRBD1. The sequence was obtained from a woman aged 30 to 39 who had recovered from COVID-19. CDR3 residues: CASRTTGTTDTQYF. In DNA, the CDR3 is TGTGCCAGCAGGACGACAGGGACCACAGATACGCAGTATTTT.